This entry lists 5 T cell receptor beta chains sequenced from one sample in a study of CD8+CD57+ T cells in acquired aplastic anemia. Genomic DNA served as template for TCR beta VDJ and CDR3 profiling. TCRdb called the reads again in MiXCR, with one record for every CDR3 protein. The sample gives over 40,000 distinct CDR3 sequences, around 69% of which show up once; approximately 31% is in the top ten. Sequenced input: sorted CD4+, CD8+, or CD8+CD57+ T cells (not recorded which) from PBMCs. These receptors came from a human donor in good health, serving as a control.

This chain connects TRBV12-3 or TRBV12-4 to TRBJ2-7; no firm D call. Between the trimmed V and J ends, which lost 7 bases and 5 bases, there was a span of 12 bases. The CDR3 extends over 12 amino acids. CDR3 loop: CASTHASHEQYF. The CDR3 nucleotides are TGTGCCAGCACCCACGCTTCGCACGAGCAGTACTTC.

This chain uses TRBV7-2 with TRBJ1-2; a possible D gene is TRBD1 (5 bases). V lost 1 base, J lost 7 bases, and 13 bases lay in between. The CDR3 spans 14 residues. CDR1 is SGHTA and CDR2 is FQGNSA in the germline V gene. CDR3: CASSLGQLPGGYTF. CDR3 nucleotide sequence: TGTGCCAGCAGCTTAGGACAGCTCCCTGGTGGCTACACCTTC.

The chain combines TRBV20-1 with TRBJ2-7; 7 bases fit TRBD1. The CDR3 totals 13 residues. CDR1 is DFQATT and CDR2 is SNEGSKA in the germline V gene (reference sequence). The V gene end was trimmed by 5 bases and the J gene end by 0 bases; junction bases not matched to a gene: 4. The CDR3: CSAAGGLSYEQYF. The CDR3 nucleotides are TGCAGTGCTGCAGGGGGTCTCTCCTACGAGCAGTACTTC.

The chain joins TRBV24-1 to TRBJ1-2; TRBD1 aligns across 7 bases. CDR1 is KGHDR, CDR2 SFDVKD, per germline. The V segment lost 4 bases and the J segment 7 bases; nucleotides outside the gene matches: 11. The CDR3 spans 15 residues. The CDR3 here is CATSESGTAFGGYTF. The DNA of the CDR3 is TGTGCCACCAGTGAATCCGGGACAGCCTTTGGTGGCTACACCTTC.

This CDR3 reads CASSTRVSYEQYF. The DNA of the CDR3 is TGTGCCAGCAGCACCAGGGTCTCCTACGAGCAGTACTTC. V and J are TRBV19 and TRBJ2-7; a weak D match, TRBD1 (5 bases). CDR3 length equals 13 residues. Trimming took off 9 bases at V and 0 bases at J, with 12 bases between the two ends. From germline, CDR1 is LNHDA and CDR2 SQIVND (reference sequence).